This T cell receptor beta chain was found in a study of shared clonotypes between healthy human individuals. Study-wide context: CD4 naive and CD4 memory each took three plates per donor, while CD8 naive took two and CD8 memory one. Study findings and constraints: Generation probabilities were higher for clonotypes shared across all four sorted-subset donors than for unshared ones. What naive subsets generally showed was a larger estimated richness than memory subsets showed.

Sequencing was performed with immunoSEQ multiplex PCR; in TCRdb, only in-frame clones are kept and a portion is missing. The sample has under 750,000 clones, 55% to 80% seen once. This clone has a single count. Its target is unknown. The study separated CD4+ cells into CD45RA+ naive and CD45RA-negative memory subsets. CDR1 is LNHDA and CDR2 is SQIVND in the germline V gene (reference sequence). The CDR3 is 15 amino acids. Trimming took 6 bases from V and 1 from J; bases not matched to a gene: 7. The chain carries TRBV19 and TRBJ1-1, with 8 bases matching TRBD1. The clonotype comes from a woman in her twenties or thirties in good health. The specimen was memory CD4+ T cells sorted from blood. Subset meaning: CD45RA-negative fraction. The CDR3 is CASRTGEVGNTEAFF. The CDR3 coding sequence is TGTGCCAGTAGGACAGGGGAGGTCGGGAACACTGAAGCTTTCTTT.